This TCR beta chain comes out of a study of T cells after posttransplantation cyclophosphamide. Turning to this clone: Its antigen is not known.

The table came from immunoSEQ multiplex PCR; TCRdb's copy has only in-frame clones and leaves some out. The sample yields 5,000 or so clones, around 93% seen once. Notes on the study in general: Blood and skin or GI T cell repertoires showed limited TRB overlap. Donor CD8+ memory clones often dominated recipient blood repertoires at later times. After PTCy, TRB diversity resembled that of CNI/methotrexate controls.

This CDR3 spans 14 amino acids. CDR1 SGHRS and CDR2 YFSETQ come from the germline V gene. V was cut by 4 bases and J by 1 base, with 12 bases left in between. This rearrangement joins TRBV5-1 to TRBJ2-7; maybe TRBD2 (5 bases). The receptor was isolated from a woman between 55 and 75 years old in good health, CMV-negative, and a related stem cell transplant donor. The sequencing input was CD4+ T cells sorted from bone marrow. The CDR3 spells CASSPITSSYEQYF. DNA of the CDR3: TGCGCCAGCAGCCCTATTACTAGTTCCTACGAGCAGTACTTC.